These T cell receptor beta chains were read from a single sample in a study of blood T cell repertoires in COVID-19. Here immunoSEQ multiplex PCR was the method, and the copy in TCRdb shows in-frame clones only, minus some. The sample carries about 160,000 clones, approximately 88% recorded once. Material for sequencing was PBMCs or T cells enriched from blood (not recorded which). These receptors all stem from a woman aged 45-59 years who had recovered from COVID-19. Both conserved end residues are part of each CDR3. D genes are given only for firm matches. Clone size is shown for a subset of rows, as once, few, many or a class of expanded clone.

V	J	size	D	CDR3	DNA
TRBV5-1	TRBJ2-2	.	TRBD1	CASRKGDRANTGELFF	TGCGCCAGTCGGAAAGGAGACAGGGCGAACACCGGGGAGCTGTTTTTT
TRBV11-3	TRBJ1-1	.	.	CASSLPRGANTEAFF	TGTGCCAGCAGCTTACCCCGTGGGGCGAACACTGAAGCTTTCTTT
TRBV5-1	TRBJ2-7	.	.	CASSLGAGSSYEQYF	TGCGCCAGCAGCTTGGGGGCGGGGAGCTCCTACGAGCAGTACTTC
TRBV29-1	TRBJ2-3	.	.	CSVDLGGQQEDTQYF	TGCAGCGTAGACCTCGGGGGGCAACAGGAAGATACGCAGTATTTT
TRBV19	TRBJ1-5	.	.	CASLKGGINQPQHF	TGTGCCAGTCTAAAGGGCGGGATCAATCAGCCCCAGCATTTT
TRBV19	TRBJ2-1	.	.	CASSIVKAGEQFF	TGTGCCAGTAGTATAGTTAAGGCGGGTGAGCAGTTCTTC
TRBV3-1/TRBV3-2	TRBJ1-2	.	.	CASSQLQGVYGYTF	TGTGCCAGCAGCCAACTACAGGGTGTCTATGGCTACACCTTC
TRBV6-5	TRBJ2-1	.	TRBD1	CASSYSGAGGYNEQFF	TGTGCCAGCAGTTATTCTGGGGCAGGGGGTTACAATGAGCAGTTCTTC
TRBV19	TRBJ1-5	.	.	CASASGTNQPQHF	TGTGCCAGTGCCTCCGGGACAAATCAGCCCCAGCATTTT
TRBV2	TRBJ1-2	.	TRBD1	CASSEVGTGYGYTF	TGTGCCAGCAGTGAAGTCGGGACAGGATATGGCTACACCTTC
TRBV29-1	TRBJ2-2	.	TRBD1	CSARDSHAENTGELFF	TGCAGCGCACGGGACAGTCACGCCGAGAACACCGGGGAGCTGTTTTTT
TRBV6-5	TRBJ2-1	.	TRBD1	CASKLSQGNEQFF	TGTGCCAGCAAATTATCACAGGGGAATGAGCAGTTCTTC
TRBV9	TRBJ1-5	few	.	CASGNPGLSNQPQHF	TGTGCCAGCGGGAATCCGGGACTGAGCAATCAGCCCCAGCATTTT
TRBV15	TRBJ1-5	.	.	CATSRDYRGGNQPQHF	TGTGCCACCAGCAGAGATTATAGGGGAGGTAATCAGCCCCAGCATTTT
TRBV5-5	TRBJ1-2	.	TRBD1	CASRRREEGARGYTF	TGTGCCAGCAGACGAAGGGAAGAGGGGGCGCGTGGCTACACCTTC
TRBV5-4	TRBJ2-7	.	.	CASSLEAGEQYF	TGTGCCAGCAGCCTTGAAGCGGGCGAGCAGTACTTC
TRBV4-1	TRBJ2-1	.	.	CASSPVPAGPPSNAKFF	TGCGCCAGCAGCCCTGTTCCCGCAGGGCCCCCCTCCAATGCGAAGTTCTTC
TRBV11-3	TRBJ1-1	.	.	CASSFDTGTEAFF	TGTGCCAGCAGCTTCGACACGGGGACTGAAGCTTTCTTT
TRBV6-5	TRBJ2-7	.	.	CASSYRPGEQYF	TGTGCCAGCAGTTACCGTCCAGGAGAGCAGTACTTC
TRBV12-3/TRBV12-4	TRBJ2-7	.	.	CASSFDSSYEQYF	TGTGCCAGCAGTTTCGACAGTTCCTACGAGCAGTACTTC
TRBV5-1	TRBJ1-3	.	TRBD1	CASSLQGAGGGNTIYF	TGCGCCAGCAGCTTACAGGGGGCTGGAGGTGGAAACACCATATATTTT
TRBV29-1	TRBJ2-7	.	TRBD1	CSADREGSYEQYF	TGCAGCGCAGACAGGGAAGGATCCTACGAGCAGTACTTC
TRBV5-8	TRBJ1-5	.	.	CASSPLRVVSNQPQHF	TGTGCCAGCAGCCCGCTACGGGTCGTTAGCAATCAGCCCCAGCATTTT
TRBV7-8	TRBJ2-7	.	TRBD2	CASSASGGGSLYEQYF	TGTGCCAGCAGCGCTAGCGGTGGGGGGAGCCTCTACGAGCAGTACTTC
TRBV18	TRBJ2-5	.	TRBD1	CASSRDSSFQETQYF	TGTGCCAGCTCACGGGACAGTAGCTTTCAAGAGACCCAGTACTTC
TRBV6-1	TRBJ2-2	.	.	CASSERRQGGRAGELFF	TGTGCCAGCAGTGAAAGGCGCCAGGGAGGTAGGGCCGGGGAGCTGTTTTTT
TRBV7-2	TRBJ2-7	once	TRBD1	CASSPTTGPYEQYF	TGTGCCAGCAGCCCCACGACAGGGCCCTACGAGCAGTACTTC
TRBV7-2	TRBJ2-4	.	TRBD2	CASSFPRGGETPKNIQYF	TGTGCCAGCAGCTTCCCTCGGGGGGGGGAGACCCCCAAAAACATTCAGTACTTC
TRBV6-4	TRBJ2-3	.	TRBD2	CASSVIGGGTDTQYF	TGTGCCAGCAGTGTTATCGGGGGGGGCACAGATACGCAGTATTTT
TRBV3-1/TRBV3-2	TRBJ2-3	.	.	CASSSGDSSTDTQYF	TGTGCCAGCAGCTCGGGGGACAGCAGCACAGATACGCAGTATTTT
TRBV19	TRBJ2-4	.	.	CASSIDGATGNIQYF	TGTGCCAGTAGTATAGATGGGGCAACTGGGAACATTCAGTACTTC
TRBV2	TRBJ2-7	.	TRBD1	CASSGVRNPGQGAYEQYF	TGTGCCAGCAGTGGTGTGCGGAATCCGGGACAGGGAGCCTACGAGCAGTACTTC
TRBV15	TRBJ2-5	.	TRBD1	CATSRVGTGEETQYF	TGTGCCACCAGCAGAGTTGGGACAGGGGAAGAGACCCAGTACTTC
TRBV6-2/TRBV6-3	TRBJ2-3	.	.	CASSYPGVWRGETDTQYF	TGTGCCAGCAGTTACCCCGGGGTGTGGAGGGGCGAGACAGATACGCAGTATTTT
TRBV7-2	TRBJ2-7	.	.	CASSLGAGPSYEQYF	TGTGCCAGCAGCTTAGGGGCGGGACCCTCCTACGAGCAGTACTTC
TRBV19	TRBJ2-1	.	TRBD2	CASSPWTSGALLSYNEQFF	TGTGCCAGTAGTCCGTGGACTAGCGGGGCACTCCTCTCCTACAATGAGCAGTTCTTC
TRBV7-2	TRBJ2-5	.	TRBD1	CASSPGTGGETQYF	TGTGCCAGCAGCCCCGGGACAGGGGGAGAGACCCAGTACTTC
TRBV6-5	TRBJ2-2	.	.	CASSYSGTRTGELFF	TGTGCCAGCAGTTACTCTGGCACACGCACCGGGGAGCTGTTTTTT
TRBV6-5	TRBJ1-5	.	.	CASSQGNSNQPQHF	TGTGCCAGCAGCCAGGGAAATAGCAATCAGCCCCAGCATTTT
TRBV19	TRBJ2-5	.	TRBD1	CASSARTGGTRETQYF	TGTGCCAGTAGCGCTCGGACAGGGGGCACTAGGGAGACCCAGTACTTC
TRBV19	TRBJ1-5	.	TRBD1	CASSLTLGQQGSQPQHF	TGTGCCAGTAGTCTCACTCTAGGCCAACAGGGGAGTCAGCCCCAGCATTTT
TRBV18	TRBJ2-7	.	.	CASSPGTPAYEQYF	TGTGCCAGCTCACCCGGGACACCCGCCTACGAGCAGTACTTC
TRBV6-5	TRBJ1-2	.	.	CASSYGRGSYGYTF	TGTGCCAGCAGTTACGGTCGGGGGTCCTATGGCTACACCTTC
TRBV5-1	TRBJ1-2	.	TRBD1	CASSIDRANYGYTF	TGCGCCAGCAGCATCGACAGGGCTAACTATGGCTACACCTTC
TRBV2	TRBJ2-1	once	.	CASSGGPHLGEQFF	TGTGCCAGCAGTGGGGGGCCCCATTTAGGTGAGCAGTTCTTC
TRBV4-3	TRBJ2-7	once	TRBD2	CASSQLAGGAGEQYF	TGCGCCAGCAGCCAACTAGCGGGGGGGGCTGGCGAGCAGTACTTC
TRBV5-1	TRBJ2-1	.	TRBD2	CASSTALAGTYNEQFF	TGCGCCAGCAGCACCGCGCTAGCGGGGACTTACAATGAGCAGTTCTTC
TRBV28	TRBJ1-5	.	.	CASSLAGQFHF	TGTGCCAGCAGTTTAGCCGGACAATTCCATTTT
TRBV2	TRBJ2-6	.	.	CASSGVSGANVLTF	TGTGCCAGCAGTGGTGTAAGCGGGGCCAACGTCCTGACTTTC
TRBV3-1/TRBV3-2	TRBJ1-2	.	TRBD1	CASSLRSRDSKNYGYTF	TGTGCCAGCAGCCTTAGGTCCCGGGACAGCAAAAACTATGGCTACACCTTC
TRBV5-1	TRBJ1-2	.	.	CASSPGGGYTF	TGCGCCAGCAGCCCCGGGGGTGGCTACACCTTC
TRBV6-4	TRBJ1-2	few	TRBD1	CASSGGQGKNGYTF	TGTGCCAGCAGTGGGGGACAGGGAAAGAATGGCTACACCTTC
TRBV4-2	TRBJ2-5	.	TRBD1	CASSQVSQIDRGDAETQYF	TGTGCCAGCAGCCAAGTTAGTCAGATAGACAGGGGAGATGCAGAGACCCAGTACTTC
TRBV3-1/TRBV3-2	TRBJ1-2	.	.	CASSQGPGLYGYTF	TGTGCCAGCAGCCAAGGCCCGGGACTGTATGGCTACACCTTC
TRBV27	TRBJ2-1	.	.	CASSFSAGSYNEQFF	TGTGCCAGCAGTTTCAGCGCGGGCTCCTACAATGAGCAGTTCTTC